These 2 T cell receptor beta chains originate from one sample sequenced in a study of Tregs in tolerant kidney transplant recipients. Sequencing was performed with immunoSEQ multiplex PCR; in TCRdb, only in-frame clones are kept and a portion is missing. The profile shows some 60,000 clones, about 83% of them singletons. The sequenced material came from CD4+ T cells from blood. The receptors here all came from a human donor in good health.

The V and J genes are TRBV7-6 and TRBJ2-1, with TRBD2 identical over 10 bases. Germline CDR1 SGHVS, CDR2 FNYEAQ. Trimming removed 8 bases from V and 4 bases from J; junction bases left unmatched: 8. This CDR3 has 15 residues. This chain's CDR3 is CASGHGSGGYNEQFF. The CDR3 DNA follows: TGTGCCAGCGGCCATGGTAGCGGGGGGTACAATGAGCAGTTCTTC. The whole variable domain, remainder taken from reference TRBV7-6 and TRBJ2-1, is GAGVSQSPRYKVTKRGQDVALRCDPISGHVSLYWYRQALGQGPEFLTYFNYEAQQDKSGLPNDRFSAERPEGSISTLTIQRTEQRDSAMYRCASGHGSGGYNEQFFGPGTRLTVL.

The sample holds one count of this clone. The V call is TRBV6-5, the J call TRBJ2-3; possibly TRBD2 for D (6 bases). This CDR3 contains 13 residues. Looked up from germline, CDR1 is MNHEY and CDR2 is SVGAGI. Between the trimmed V and J ends, which lost 7 bases and 2 bases, there was a span of 10 bases. The CDR3 loop is CASNGGYTDTQYF. The CDR3 region has the DNA TGTGCCAGCAACGGGGGATACACAGATACGCAGTATTTT.